This T cell receptor beta chain is drawn from a study of OX40 agonist ivuxolimab in advanced cancers. Study-wide background: Participants, approximately 81% male, averaged roughly 60 years of age, ranging from about 23 to 90.

Germline V CDR1 and CDR2: SGHAT, FQDESV (reference sequence). This CDR3 is built from 11 residues. Trimming left V 1 base short and J 8 bases short, with 5 bases between. TCRdb keeps only in-frame clones here, not all; method: immunoSEQ multiplex PCR. This table has about 94,000 clones, approximately 89% appearing once. Sequences were derived from CD4+ or CD8+ T cells sorted from blood, sampled in a trial of the OX40 agonist ivuxolimab. This TCR was sampled from an adult with an advanced solid tumor such as melanoma, head and neck, liver or kidney cancer. The chain couples TRBV11-1 to TRBJ1-2; D unresolved. In DNA, the CDR3 is TGTGCCAGCAGCTTAGGTGGCGGCTACACCTTC. Translation gives CASSLGGGYTF.